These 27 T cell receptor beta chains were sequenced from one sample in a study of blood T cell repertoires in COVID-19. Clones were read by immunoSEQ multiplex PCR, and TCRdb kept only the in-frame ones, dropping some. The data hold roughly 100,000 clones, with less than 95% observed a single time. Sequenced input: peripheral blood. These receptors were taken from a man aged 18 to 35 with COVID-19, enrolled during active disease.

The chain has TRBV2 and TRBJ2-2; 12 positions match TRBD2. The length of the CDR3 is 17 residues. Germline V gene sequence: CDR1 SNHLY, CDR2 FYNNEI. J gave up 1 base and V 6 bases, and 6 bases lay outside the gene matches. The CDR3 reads CASSLTSGRGNTGELFF. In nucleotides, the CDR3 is TGTGCCAGCAGCCTGACTAGCGGGAGAGGGAACACCGGGGAGCTGTTTTTT. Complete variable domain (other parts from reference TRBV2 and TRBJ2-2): EPEVTQTPSHQVTQMGQEVILRCVPISNHLYFYWYRQILGQKVEFLVSFYNNEISEKSEIFDDQFSVERPDGSNFTLKIRSTKLEDSAMYFCASSLTSGRGNTGELFFGEGSRLTVL.

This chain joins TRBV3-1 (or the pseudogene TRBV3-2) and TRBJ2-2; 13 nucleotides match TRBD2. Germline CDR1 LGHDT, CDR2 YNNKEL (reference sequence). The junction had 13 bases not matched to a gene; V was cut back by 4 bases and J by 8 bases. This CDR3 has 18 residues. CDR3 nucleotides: TGTGCCAGCAGCCTTGCGGGGGGAGGACTAGCGGGAGTTGGGGAGCTGTTTTTT. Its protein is CASSLAGGGLAGVGELFF.

In DNA, the CDR3 is TGTGCCAGCTCCCTCTTACAGGGTGCCCTTTATAGCAATCAGCCCCAGCATTTT. Translating it yields CASSLLQGALYSNQPQHF. The chain combines TRBV18 with TRBJ1-5; D is possibly TRBD1 (6 bases). Between the trimmed V and J ends, which lost 6 bases and 0 bases, there was a span of 21 bases. Germline loops: CDR1 KGHSH, CDR2 LQKENI. The CDR3 is 18 amino acids.

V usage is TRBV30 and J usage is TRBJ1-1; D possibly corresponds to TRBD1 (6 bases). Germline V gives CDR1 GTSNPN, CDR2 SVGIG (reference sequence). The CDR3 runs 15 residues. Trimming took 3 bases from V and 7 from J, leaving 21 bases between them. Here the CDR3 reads CAWRRVLGGRGEAFF. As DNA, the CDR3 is TGTGCCTGGAGGAGGGTTTTAGGGGGACGGGGTGAAGCTTTCTTT.

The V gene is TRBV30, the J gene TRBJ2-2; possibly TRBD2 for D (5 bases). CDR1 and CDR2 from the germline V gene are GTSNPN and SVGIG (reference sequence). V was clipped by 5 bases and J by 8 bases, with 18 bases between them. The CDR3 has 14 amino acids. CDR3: CAWDLTGSSGELFF. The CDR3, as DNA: TGTGCCTGGGACCTAACTGGGAGTTCGGGGGAGCTGTTTTTT.

The CDR3 sequence: CASSLRDRVRNEQYF. The CDR3 coding sequence is TGTGCCAGCAGTCTAAGGGACAGGGTTCGGAACGAGCAGTACTTC. V is TRBV27 and J is TRBJ2-7; TRBD1 agrees at 9 bases. This CDR3 comprises 15 residues. Germline values: CDR1 MNHEY, CDR2 SMNVEV (reference sequence). Germline trimming cut 5 bases from V and 5 bases from J; bases unmatched to any gene: 10.

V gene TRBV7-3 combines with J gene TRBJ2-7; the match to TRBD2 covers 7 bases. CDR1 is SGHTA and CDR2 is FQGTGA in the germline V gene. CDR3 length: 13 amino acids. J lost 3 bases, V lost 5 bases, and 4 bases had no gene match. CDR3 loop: CASSLAVDYEQYF. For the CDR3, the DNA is TGTGCCAGCAGCCTAGCGGTGGACTACGAGCAGTACTTC.

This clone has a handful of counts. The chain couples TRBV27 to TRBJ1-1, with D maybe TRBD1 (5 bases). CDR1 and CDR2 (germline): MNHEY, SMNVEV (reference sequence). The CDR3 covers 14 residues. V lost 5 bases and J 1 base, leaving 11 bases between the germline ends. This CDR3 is CASSLTTANTEAFF. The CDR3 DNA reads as TGTGCCAGCAGTCTAACGACAGCGAACACTGAAGCTTTCTTT.

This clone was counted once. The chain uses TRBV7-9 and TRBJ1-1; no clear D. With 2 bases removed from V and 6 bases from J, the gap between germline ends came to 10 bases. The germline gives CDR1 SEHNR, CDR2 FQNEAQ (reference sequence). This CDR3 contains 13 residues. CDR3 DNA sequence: TGTGCCAGCAGCTTAACCGACAAGGCTGAAGCTTTCTTT. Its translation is CASSLTDKAEAFF.

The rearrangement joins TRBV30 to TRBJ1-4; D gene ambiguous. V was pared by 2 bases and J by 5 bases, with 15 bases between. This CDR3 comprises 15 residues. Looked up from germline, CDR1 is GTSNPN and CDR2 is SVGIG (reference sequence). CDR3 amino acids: CAWSSGAGKNEKLFF. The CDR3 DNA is TGTGCCTGGAGTAGTGGCGCGGGGAAAAATGAAAAACTGTTTTTT.

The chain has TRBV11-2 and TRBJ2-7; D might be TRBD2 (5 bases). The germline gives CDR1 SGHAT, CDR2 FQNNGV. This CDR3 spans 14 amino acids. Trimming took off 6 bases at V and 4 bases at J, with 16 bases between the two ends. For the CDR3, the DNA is TGTGCCAGCAGTCAACTGAGGGTCCCGTACGAGCAGTACTTC. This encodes CASSQLRVPYEQYF.

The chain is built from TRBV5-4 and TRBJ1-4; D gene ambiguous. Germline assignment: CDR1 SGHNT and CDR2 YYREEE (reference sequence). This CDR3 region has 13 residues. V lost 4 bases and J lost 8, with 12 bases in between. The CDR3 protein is CASSRIGGEKLFF. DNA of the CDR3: TGTGCCAGCAGCAGAATTGGAGGAGAAAAACTGTTTTTT. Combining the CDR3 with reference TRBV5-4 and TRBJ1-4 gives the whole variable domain ETGVTQSPTHLIKTRGQQVTLRCSSQSGHNTVSWYQQALGQGPQFIFQYYREEENGRGNFPPRFSGLQFPNYSSELNVNALELDDSALYLCASSRIGGEKLFFGSGTQLSVL.

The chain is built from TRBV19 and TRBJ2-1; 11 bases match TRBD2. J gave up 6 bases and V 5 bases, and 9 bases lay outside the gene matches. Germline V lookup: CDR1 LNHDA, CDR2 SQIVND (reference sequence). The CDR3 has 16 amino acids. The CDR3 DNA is TGTGCCAGTAGTTTAAGTAGACTAGCGGGACCCAATGAGCAGTTCTTC. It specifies CASSLSRLAGPNEQFF.

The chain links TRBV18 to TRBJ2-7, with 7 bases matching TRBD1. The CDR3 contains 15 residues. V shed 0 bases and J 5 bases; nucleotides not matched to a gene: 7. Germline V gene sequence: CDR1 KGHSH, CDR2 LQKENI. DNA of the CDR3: TGTGCCAGCTCACCACCGCGGCAGGGGGTCGACGAGCAGTACTTC. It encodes CASSPPRQGVDEQYF.

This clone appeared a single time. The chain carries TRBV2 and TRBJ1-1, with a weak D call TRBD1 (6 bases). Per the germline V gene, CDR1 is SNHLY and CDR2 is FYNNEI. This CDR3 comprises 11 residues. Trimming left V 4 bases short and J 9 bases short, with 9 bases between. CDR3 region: CASSGTAQAFF. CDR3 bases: TGTGCCAGCAGTGGGACAGCTCAAGCTTTCTTT. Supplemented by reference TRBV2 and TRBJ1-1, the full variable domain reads EPEVTQTPSHQVTQMGQEVILRCVPISNHLYFYWYRQILGQKVEFLVSFYNNEISEKSEIFDDQFSVERPDGSNFTLKIRSTKLEDSAMYFCASSGTAQAFFGQGTRLTVV.

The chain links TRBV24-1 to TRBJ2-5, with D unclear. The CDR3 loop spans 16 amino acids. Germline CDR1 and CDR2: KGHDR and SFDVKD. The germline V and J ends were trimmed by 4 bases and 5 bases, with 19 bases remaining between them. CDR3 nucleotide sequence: TGTGCCACCAGTGACACCAGTACTGAGTACGGGGAGACCCAGTACTTC. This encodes CATSDTSTEYGETQYF.

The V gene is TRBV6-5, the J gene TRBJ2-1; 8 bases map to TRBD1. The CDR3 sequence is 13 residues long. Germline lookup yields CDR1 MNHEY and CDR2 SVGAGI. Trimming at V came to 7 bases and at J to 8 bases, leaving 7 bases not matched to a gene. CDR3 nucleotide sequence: TGTGCCAGCACCCTGGGACAGGTTTATGAGCAGTTCTTC. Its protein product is CASTLGQVYEQFF.

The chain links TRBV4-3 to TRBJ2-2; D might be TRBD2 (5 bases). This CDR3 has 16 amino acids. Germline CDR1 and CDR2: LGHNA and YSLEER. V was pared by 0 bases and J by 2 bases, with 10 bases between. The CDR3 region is CASSQDGGPNTGELFF. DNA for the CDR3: TGCGCCAGCAGCCAAGATGGAGGACCAAACACCGGGGAGCTGTTTTTT.

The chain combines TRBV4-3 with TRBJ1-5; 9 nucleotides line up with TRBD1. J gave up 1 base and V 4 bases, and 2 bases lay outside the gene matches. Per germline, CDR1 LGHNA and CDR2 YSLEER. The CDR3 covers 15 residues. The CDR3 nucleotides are TGCGCCAGCAGCCCTGGGACAGGGAGCAATCAGCCCCAGCATTTT. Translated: CASSPGTGSNQPQHF.

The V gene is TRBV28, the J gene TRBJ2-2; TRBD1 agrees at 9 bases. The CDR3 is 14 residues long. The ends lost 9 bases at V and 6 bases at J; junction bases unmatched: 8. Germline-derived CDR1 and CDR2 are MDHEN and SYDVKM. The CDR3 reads CASRGQGGPGELFF. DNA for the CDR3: TGTGCCAGTCGGGGACAGGGTGGTCCCGGGGAGCTGTTTTTT.

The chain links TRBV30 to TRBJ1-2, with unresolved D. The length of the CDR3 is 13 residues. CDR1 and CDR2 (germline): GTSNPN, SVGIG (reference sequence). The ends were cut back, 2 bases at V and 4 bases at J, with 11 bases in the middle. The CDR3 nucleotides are TGTGCCTGGAGTTTAGGGAGGGCCTATGGCTACACCTTC. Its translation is CAWSLGRAYGYTF.

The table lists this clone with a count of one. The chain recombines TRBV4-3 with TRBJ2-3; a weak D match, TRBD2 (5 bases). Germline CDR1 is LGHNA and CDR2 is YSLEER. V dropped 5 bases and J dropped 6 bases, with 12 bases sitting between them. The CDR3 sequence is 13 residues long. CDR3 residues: CASSGTGGDTQYF. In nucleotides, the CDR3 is TGCGCCAGCAGCGGAACTGGAGGCGATACGCAGTATTTT.

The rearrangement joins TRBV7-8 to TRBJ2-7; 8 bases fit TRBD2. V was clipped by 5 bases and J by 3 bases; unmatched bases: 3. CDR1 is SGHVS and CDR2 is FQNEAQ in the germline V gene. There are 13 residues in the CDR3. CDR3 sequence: CASSEGLVYEQYF. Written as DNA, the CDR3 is TGTGCCAGCAGCGAGGGACTAGTCTACGAGCAGTACTTC. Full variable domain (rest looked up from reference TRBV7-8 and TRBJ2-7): GAGVSQSPRYKVAKRGQDVALRCDPISGHVSLFWYQQALGQGPEFLTYFQNEAQLDKSGLPSDRFFAERPEGSVSTLKIQRTQQEDSAVYLCASSEGLVYEQYFGPGTRLTVT.

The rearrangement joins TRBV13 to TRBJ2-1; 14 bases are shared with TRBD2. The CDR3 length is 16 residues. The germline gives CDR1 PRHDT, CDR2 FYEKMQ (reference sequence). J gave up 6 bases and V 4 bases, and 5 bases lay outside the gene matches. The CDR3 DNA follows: TGTGCCAGCAGCTGGGGACTAGCGGGAGTCCCCAATGAGCAGTTCTTC. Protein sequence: CASSWGLAGVPNEQFF.

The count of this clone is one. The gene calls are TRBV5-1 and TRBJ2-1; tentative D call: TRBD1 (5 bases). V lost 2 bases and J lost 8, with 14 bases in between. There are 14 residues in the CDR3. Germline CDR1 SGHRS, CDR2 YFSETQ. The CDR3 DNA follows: TGCGCCAGCAGCTTAGGGCAGGGAAACGATGAGCAGTTCTTC. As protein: CASSLGQGNDEQFF.

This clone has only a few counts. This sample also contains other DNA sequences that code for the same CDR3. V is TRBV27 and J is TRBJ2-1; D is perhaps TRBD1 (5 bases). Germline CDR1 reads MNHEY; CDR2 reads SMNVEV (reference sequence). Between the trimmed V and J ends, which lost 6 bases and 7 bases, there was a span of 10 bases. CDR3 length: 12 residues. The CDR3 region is CASSRPGNEQFF. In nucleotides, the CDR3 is TGTGCCAGCAGCCGCCCAGGGAATGAGCAGTTCTTC.

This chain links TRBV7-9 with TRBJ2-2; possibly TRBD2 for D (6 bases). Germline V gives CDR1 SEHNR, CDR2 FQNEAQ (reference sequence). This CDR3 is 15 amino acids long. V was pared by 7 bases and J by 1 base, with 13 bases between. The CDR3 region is CASTPGEGNTGELFF. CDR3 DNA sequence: TGTGCCAGCACTCCGGGAGAGGGGAACACCGGGGAGCTGTTTTTT.